This is a list of T cell receptor beta chains from one sample in a study of cytomegalovirus exposure and HLA in healthy donors. Generated by immunoSEQ multiplex PCR, the TCRdb table keeps only in-frame clones and is missing some. The table records 100,000 to 150,000 clones, approximately 80% of them present only once. Sequencing was carried out using PBMCs. The source is a middle-aged woman in good health and CMV-seropositive. CDR3s include the opening cysteine and the closing phenylalanine or tryptophan. Each record gives: J gene, clone size, V gene, D gene, CDR3 protein, CDR3 DNA. The D gene is left open where the match is weak. Not all rows give a size; the values are once, few, many and, for expanded clones, a class.

TRBJ1-4 NA TRBV15 NA CATSRDRGGGEKLFF TGTGCCACCAGCAGAGATAGGGGGGGCGGTGAAAAACTGTTTTTT
TRBJ1-6 NA TRBV7-2 NA CASSLVGESPLHF TGTGCCAGCAGCTTAGTCGGGGAATCACCCCTCCACTTT
TRBJ2-7 NA TRBV6-7 TRBD2 CASSLLAGGPYEQYF TGTGCCAGCAGCCTACTAGCGGGGGGCCCCTACGAGCAGTACTTC
TRBJ2-7 NA TRBV5-1 TRBD1 CASSLEAGGSYEQYF TGCGCCAGCAGCTTGGAGGCAGGGGGCTCCTACGAGCAGTACTTC
TRBJ2-1 few TRBV5-8 TRBD2 CASSLWFPSGDLEQFF TGTGCCAGCAGCCTGTGGTTCCCTAGCGGGGACCTAGAGCAGTTCTTC
TRBJ2-1 NA TRBV7-2 NA CASSPVRTYNEQFF TGTGCCAGCAGCCCCGTGAGGACCTACAATGAGCAGTTCTTC
TRBJ2-7 NA TRBV4-1 TRBD2 CASSPTGGVYEQYF TGCGCCAGCAGCCCCACCGGGGGGGTCTACGAGCAGTACTTC
TRBJ2-5 once TRBV6-1 NA CASSEQQGSLQTQYF TGTGCCAGCAGTGAACAGCAGGGATCCCTCCAGACCCAGTACTTC
TRBJ1-6 NA TRBV19 NA CASWPGSYNSPLHF TGTGCCAGTTGGCCAGGCTCCTATAATTCACCCCTCCACTTT
TRBJ2-2 NA TRBV5-6 TRBD1 CASMRGPGGTGELFF TGTGCCAGCATGAGGGGGCCGGGCGGCACCGGGGAGCTGTTTTTT
TRBJ2-1 NA TRBV7-9 NA CASSPPRLRGNEQFF TGTGCCAGCAGCCCACCGAGACTCAGGGGCAATGAGCAGTTCTTC
TRBJ2-1 once TRBV27 TRBD1 CASSSPGTGGGNEQFF TGTGCCAGCAGCTCCCCCGGGACAGGGGGTGGGAATGAGCAGTTCTTC
TRBJ2-6 few TRBV4-3 NA CASSPGPSGANVLTF TGCGCCAGCAGCCCCGGCCCTAGTGGGGCCAACGTCCTGACTTTC
TRBJ2-5 NA TRBV9 TRBD2 CASSVGSLAGSETQYF TGTGCCAGCAGCGTCGGCTCCCTAGCGGGCAGCGAGACCCAGTACTTC
TRBJ1-4 few TRBV6-5 TRBD1 CASSRGRPTNEKLFF TGTGCCAGCAGCAGGGGGCGGCCAACTAATGAAAAACTGTTTTTT
TRBJ1-3 NA TRBV9 NA CASSPNSGYSGNTIYF TGTGCCAGCAGTCCAAACTCGGGATACTCTGGAAACACCATATATTTT
TRBJ1-5 NA TRBV7-2 NA CASSSPGVSQPQHF TGTGCCAGCAGCAGTCCAGGGGTAAGTCAGCCCCAGCATTTT
TRBJ1-1 NA TRBV5-4 NA CATSEGSRNTEAFF TGTGCCACTTCGGAGGGGAGTAGGAACACTGAAGCTTTCTTT
TRBJ2-5 NA TRBV19 NA CASSPQGLSETQYF TGTGCCAGTAGTCCCCAAGGACTGAGCGAGACCCAGTACTTC
TRBJ2-3 NA TRBV9 NA CASSATGIADTQYF TGTGCCAGCAGCGCCACAGGGATCGCAGATACGCAGTATTTT
TRBJ1-3 NA TRBV7-9 NA CASSPSALVGNTIYF TGTGCCAGCAGCCCTTCAGCGCTGGTTGGAAACACCATATATTTT
TRBJ1-2 NA TRBV19 NA CASSSTGTGNYGYTF TGTGCCAGTAGTTCCACAGGGACGGGTAACTATGGCTACACCTTC
TRBJ2-7 NA TRBV7-2 NA CASSLALVGSYEQYF TGTGCCAGCAGCTTAGCGCTAGTCGGATCCTACGAGCAGTACTTC
TRBJ2-7 NA TRBV7-9 NA CASSLGYGHISYEQYF TGTGCCAGCAGCCTAGGATATGGCCATATCTCCTACGAGCAGTACTTC
TRBJ2-1 NA TRBV7-9 TRBD2 CASRETSVSYNEQFF TGTGCCAGCAGGGAGACTAGCGTATCCTACAATGAGCAGTTCTTC
TRBJ2-1 NA TRBV6-1 TRBD1 CASSEFGRDRGWSEQFF TGTGCCAGCAGTGAATTTGGACGGGACAGGGGGTGGAGTGAGCAGTTCTTC
TRBJ2-5 NA TRBV4-2 NA CASSQDFVRASGLGGETQYF TGTGCCAGCAGCCAAGATTTTGTTAGGGCCAGCGGCCTCGGAGGGGAGACCCAGTACTTC
TRBJ2-7 NA TRBV25-1 TRBD1 CASSESPSDRGLYEQYF TGTGCCAGCAGTGAATCCCCCTCGGACAGGGGATTATACGAGCAGTACTTC
TRBJ2-7 NA TRBV10-3 NA CAIGKEGQPYEQYF TGTGCCATCGGCAAGGAAGGACAGCCCTACGAGCAGTACTTC
TRBJ2-1 NA TRBV6-5 TRBD2 CASSYREGHNEQFF TGTGCCAGCAGTTATCGGGAGGGCCACAATGAGCAGTTCTTC
TRBJ2-5 NA TRBV2 NA CASREGAGETQYF TGTGCCAGCAGGGAGGGGGCCGGGGAGACCCAGTACTTC
TRBJ1-5 NA TRBV6-5 NA CASSTGRSNQPQHF TGTGCCAGCAGTACAGGGAGAAGCAATCAGCCCCAGCATTTT
TRBJ2-5 NA TRBV7-2 TRBD2 CASSLERGGLETQYF TGTGCCAGCAGCTTAGAGCGGGGGGGACTGGAGACCCAGTACTTC
TRBJ1-6 NA TRBV7-2 TRBD1 CASAGQENSPLHF TGTGCCAGCGCGGGACAGGAAAATTCACCCCTCCACTTT
TRBJ1-1 NA TRBV7-2 NA CASSLDGAGKAFF TGTGCCAGCAGCTTAGATGGAGCAGGGAAAGCTTTCTTT
TRBJ2-5 NA TRBV25-1 TRBD2 CASSEGLAQETQYF TGTGCCAGCAGTGAAGGACTAGCCCAGGAGACCCAGTACTTC
TRBJ2-1 NA TRBV6-1 NA CASEHRDNEQFF TGTGCCAGCGAACACCGGGACAATGAGCAGTTCTTC